These 18 T cell receptor beta chains originate from one sample sequenced in a study of T cell responses to AZD1222 COVID-19 vaccine. Produced via immunoSEQ multiplex PCR; TCRdb's table is partial and in-frame only. Of some 120,000 clones listed, 88% are singletons. The sequencing used peripheral blood, collected on day 0 of AZD1222 vaccination. The origin of the receptors is an adult in good health.

The rearrangement uses TRBV27 and TRBJ2-7; perhaps TRBD1 as D (6 bases). With 7 bases removed from V and 0 bases from J, the gap between germline ends came to 19 bases. The germline V gene has CDR1 MNHEY and CDR2 SMNVEV (reference sequence). This CDR3 spans 16 amino acids. This CDR3 is CASNPLGGHSSYEQYF. CDR3 DNA sequence: TGTGCCAGCAACCCCCTAGGGGGACATAGCTCCTACGAGCAGTACTTC.

The chain employs TRBV6-4 and TRBJ1-1; 8 bases are a match to TRBD1. Germline CDR1 reads MRHNA; CDR2 reads SNTAGT. After removal of 0 bases from V and 5 bases from J, the junction contained 11 bases not matched to a gene. CDR3 length equals 17 residues. In DNA form, the CDR3 reads TGTGCCAGCAGTGACTCGATCGGCGGCCAGGGGGCTACTGAAGCTTTCTTT. It is translated as CASSDSIGGQGATEAFF.

The genes are TRBV19 and TRBJ1-1; D not resolved. The CDR3 has 13 amino acids. V gave up 1 base and J gave up 11 bases, with 14 bases separating them. CDR1 is LNHDA and CDR2 is SQIVND in the germline V gene (reference sequence). CDR3 loop: CASSIVGAKVAFF. The CDR3, as DNA: TGTGCCAGTAGTATAGTTGGCGCGAAGGTCGCTTTCTTT.

The chain employs TRBV6-5 and TRBJ2-7; TRBD1 matches 7 bases. The CDR3 is 14 residues long. Germline V CDR1 and CDR2: MNHEY, SVGAGI. The V and J ends lost 2 bases and 2 bases, in that order; junction bases with no gene match: 3. CDR3 loop: CASSYLQGPYEQYF. The CDR3 nucleotides are TGTGCCAGCAGTTACCTACAGGGGCCCTACGAGCAGTACTTC.

This rearrangement joins TRBV7-9 to TRBJ2-2, with a tentative D call TRBD1 (5 bases). V was shortened by 1 base and J by 6 bases, with 15 bases between the two germline ends. CDR3 size: 16 residues. Germline CDR1 and CDR2: SEHNR and FQNEAQ (reference sequence). The CDR3: CASSLVRTHYPGELFF. Written as DNA, the CDR3 is TGTGCCAGCAGCTTAGTCAGGACACATTACCCCGGGGAGCTGTTTTTT.

The chain uses TRBV7-2 and TRBJ1-4; 9 nucleotides line up with TRBD1. Unmatched junction bases numbered 2, after V lost 4 bases and J lost 5 bases. Germline CDR1 SGHTA, CDR2 FQGNSA. The CDR3 has 14 residues. The CDR3 DNA reads as TGTGCCAGCAGCTCCGGGACAGGGAATGAAAAACTGTTTTTT. Its protein is CASSSGTGNEKLFF.

The rearrangement uses TRBV7-2 and TRBJ2-3; tentatively, D is TRBD2 (6 bases). V gave up 6 bases and J gave up 0 bases, with 16 bases separating them. The length of the CDR3 is 16 residues. In germline, CDR1 is SGHTA, CDR2 FQGNSA. CDR3 nucleotides: TGTGCCAGCAGTCAGAGGTGGACTACAAGCACAGATACGCAGTATTTT. This gives the protein CASSQRWTTSTDTQYF.

This sequence joins TRBV19 and TRBJ1-5; 10 bases agree with TRBD1. The CDR3 has 16 residues. Germline assignment: CDR1 LNHDA and CDR2 SQIVND (reference sequence). Unmatched junction bases numbered 8, after V lost 6 bases and J lost 3 bases. The CDR3 is CASSVTGGLSNQPQHF. The CDR3 nucleotides read TGTGCCAGTAGCGTGACAGGGGGCCTTTCCAATCAGCCCCAGCATTTT. The variable domain in full, with the rest retrieved from reference TRBV19 and TRBJ1-5, is DGGITQSPKYLFRKEGQNVTLSCEQNLNHDAMYWYRQDPGQGLRLIYYSQIVNDFQKGDIAEGYSVSREKKESFPLTVTSAQKNPTAFYLCASSVTGGLSNQPQHFGDGTRLSIL.

The chain recombines TRBV5-4 with TRBJ2-2, with 9 bases lining up with TRBD1. Trimming cost V 3 bases and J 4 bases; bases outside gene matches: 4. There are 15 residues in the CDR3. Germline V CDR1 and CDR2: SGHNT, YYREEE (reference sequence). CDR3 region: CASSWGQGGTGELFF. The CDR3, as DNA: TGTGCCAGCAGCTGGGGACAGGGCGGCACCGGGGAGCTGTTTTTT.

The chain combines TRBV6-6 with TRBJ2-3, with 9 bases fitting TRBD2. CDR1 is MNHNY, CDR2 SVGAGI, per germline (reference sequence). Germline trimming cut 6 bases from V and 7 bases from J; bases unmatched to any gene: 14. The CDR3 runs to 16 residues. The CDR3 loop is CASSTLAGSRFYTQYF. CDR3 in DNA: TGTGCCAGCAGCACACTAGCGGGTTCCCGATTCTATACGCAGTATTTT.

V gene TRBV14 combines with J gene TRBJ1-6; D remains ambiguous. The germline CDR1 and CDR2 sequences are SGHDN and FVKESK. V was pared by 4 bases and J by 4 bases, with 5 bases between. CDR3 length: 13 amino acids. CDR3 bases: TGTGCCAGCAGCCCACCTTATAATTCACCCCTCCACTTT. Translating it yields CASSPPYNSPLHF.

J is TRBJ1-1 and V is TRBV28; no reliable D call. This CDR3 comprises 13 residues. V dropped 4 bases and J dropped 7 bases, with 13 bases sitting between them. In germline, CDR1 is MDHEN, CDR2 SYDVKM. CDR3 protein: CASSWTGFGEAFF. CDR3 sequence (DNA): TGTGCCAGCAGTTGGACGGGTTTTGGTGAAGCTTTCTTT.

A few counts support this clone. V gene TRBV6-6 combines with J gene TRBJ1-1; D remains ambiguous. V was cut by 0 bases and J by 11 bases, with 10 bases left in between. The CDR3 sequence is 12 residues long. Germline CDR1 and CDR2: MNHNY and SVGAGI (reference sequence). The CDR3 sequence is CASSYSGNRAFF. In nucleotides, the CDR3 is TGTGCCAGCAGTTACTCCGGGAATAGGGCTTTCTTT.

The chain uses TRBV30 and TRBJ1-4; tentatively, D is TRBD1 (6 bases). This CDR3 contains 14 residues. The V end lost 3 bases, the J end lost 3 bases, and 11 bases lay between the germline ends. Germline loops: CDR1 GTSNPN, CDR2 SVGIG (reference sequence). CDR3 loop: CAWREAGANEKLFF. The CDR3 bases are TGTGCCTGGAGAGAGGCAGGGGCTAATGAAAAACTGTTTTTT.

This clone was recorded only once. The chain is built from TRBV11-2 and TRBJ2-7, with D possibly matching TRBD2 (5 bases). Trimming shortened V by 4 bases and J by 3 bases, and 19 bases separated the two germline ends. Germline V gives CDR1 SGHAT, CDR2 FQNNGV. The CDR3 is made up of 16 amino acids. The CDR3 loop reads CASSSGLSGSFYEQYF. DNA for the CDR3: TGTGCCAGCAGCTCTGGGTTATCGGGGTCTTTCTACGAGCAGTACTTC.

Comment on this clone: Other nucleotide sequences in the sample specify the same CDR3. The V and J genes are TRBV19 and TRBJ1-1, with unresolved D. V lost 2 bases, J lost 1 base, and 5 bases lay in between. Germline V gives CDR1 LNHDA, CDR2 SQIVND (reference sequence). CDR3 length equals 13 residues. CDR3 region: CASSIPPNTEAFF. CDR3 nucleotides: TGTGCCAGTAGTATACCGCCGAACACTGAAGCTTTCTTT.

The CDR3 is CASSPPVGTEAFF. Here the CDR3 DNA reads TGCGCCAGCAGCCCTCCCGTTGGCACTGAAGCTTTCTTT. The chain carries TRBV5-1 and TRBJ1-1; D unresolved. Trimming shortened V by 4 bases and J by 4 bases, and 11 bases separated the two germline ends. CDR3 length: 13 amino acids. Germline CDR1 reads SGHRS; CDR2 reads YFSETQ.

The chain recombines TRBV27 with TRBJ1-1, with 8 bases fitting TRBD1. The J segment lost 4 bases and the V segment lost 5 bases, leaving 12 bases of the junction unmatched. Germline CDR1 and CDR2: MNHEY and SMNVEV (reference sequence). There are 16 residues in the CDR3. In nucleotides, the CDR3 is TGTGCCAGCAGTCCCTGGGGACAGGTACGGGGCACTGAAGCTTTCTTT. This gives the protein CASSPWGQVRGTEAFF.